The 6 T cell receptor beta chains in this list originate from one sample, sequenced in a study of blood T cell repertoires in COVID-19. Libraries were prepared by immunoSEQ multiplex PCR; TCRdb keeps only in-frame clonotypes and omits some of them. The sample consists of about 250,000 clones, 86% of them appearing once. The sample taken for sequencing was PBMCs or T cells enriched from blood (not recorded which). These receptors originate from a man aged 35-49 years who had recovered from COVID-19.

This clone occurred once. This chain uses TRBV7-2 with TRBJ2-1, with TRBD2 as a possible D gene (5 bases). The CDR3 is made up of 15 amino acids. Trimming left V 1 base short and J 7 bases short, with 14 bases between. Germline V lookup: CDR1 SGHTA, CDR2 FQGNSA. The CDR3 region is CASSLGERWRNEQFF. The CDR3 region has the DNA TGTGCCAGCAGCTTAGGGGAGAGGTGGCGGAATGAGCAGTTCTTC.

This clone was seen a handful of times. The chain links TRBV28 to TRBJ2-1; possible D gene TRBD2, 5 bases. Germline CDR1 MDHEN, CDR2 SYDVKM. This CDR3 comprises 17 residues. V lost 4 bases and J 0 bases, leaving 16 bases between the germline ends. Here the CDR3 reads CASSSPGSASSYNEQFF. The DNA of the CDR3 is TGTGCCAGCAGTTCTCCGGGTAGCGCGAGCTCCTACAATGAGCAGTTCTTC.

This clone was found once. This chain connects TRBV6-5 to TRBJ1-2; D is unresolved. The V end lost 8 bases, the J end lost 4 bases, and 17 bases lay between the germline ends. This CDR3 has 14 amino acids. Looked up from germline, CDR1 is MNHEY and CDR2 is SVGAGI. The CDR3 protein is CASYTARTSYGYTF. The CDR3 DNA is TGTGCCAGCTATACAGCCCGTACGTCCTATGGCTACACCTTC.

This clone has only one observation. The J gene is TRBJ2-7, the V gene TRBV19; D call uncertain. Deletions cut 5 bases from V and 3 bases from J, with 11 bases between. This CDR3 region has 13 residues. CDR1 and CDR2 (germline): LNHDA, SQIVND (reference sequence). CDR3 loop: CASSEQAYYEQYF. In DNA form, the CDR3 reads TGTGCCAGTAGTGAGCAGGCATACTACGAGCAGTACTTC.

The CDR3 loop is CAWSVGSTGGEETQYF. In DNA, the CDR3 is TGTGCCTGGAGTGTCGGATCGACAGGGGGGGAAGAGACCCAGTACTTC. The chain has TRBV30 and TRBJ2-5; TRBD1 aligns across 9 bases. CDR1 is GTSNPN and CDR2 is SVGIG in the germline V gene (reference sequence). V shed 0 bases, J shed 3 bases, and the junction held 8 bases outside the gene matches. The CDR3 is 16 amino acids.

The genes are TRBV6-5 and TRBJ1-1; D not resolved. Germline assignment: CDR1 MNHEY and CDR2 SVGAGI. This CDR3 is built from 13 residues. Trimming took 4 bases from V and 0 from J, leaving 6 bases between them. CDR3 loop: CASSFSMNTEAFF. The CDR3 DNA is TGTGCCAGCAGTTTTTCTATGAACACTGAAGCTTTCTTT.